This T cell receptor beta chain emerged from a study of T-cell reconstitution after alpha-beta-depleted transplantation in children. Study-level findings and limits: Some patients showed high day-60 TCRbeta diversity, which derived from surviving recipient T cells and thymic progenitors. Several hundred expanded graft clones reportedly supplied alpha-beta T cells about two months after transplant. T-cell counts and diversity at one year post-transplant came mainly from newly produced T cells.

Unique molecular identifiers were used in preparing the TCRbeta library. In TCRdb, the PCR reads were re-called with MiXCR into one record per CDR3 protein. The sample lists fewer than 550,000 distinct CDR3 sequences; about 11% were seen once. This clonotype showed up many times. The antigen remains undetermined. Germline V gene data show CDR1 as LNHNV and CDR2 as YYDKDF (reference sequence). CDR3 length: 15 residues. V lost 5 bases and J lost 7, with 20 bases in between. This clonotype was sampled from a child aged 2-9 years with inherited bone marrow failure, due to receive a stem cell transplant. This chain links TRBV15 with TRBJ2-5; D is uncertain. This specimen consisted of PBMCs, obtained before TCRalphabeta/CD19-depleted stem cell transplant. The CDR3 nucleotides are TGTGCCACCAGCCCTTCCGACCCACCGGTAGGGACCCAGTACTTC. It is translated as CATSPSDPPVGTQYF.